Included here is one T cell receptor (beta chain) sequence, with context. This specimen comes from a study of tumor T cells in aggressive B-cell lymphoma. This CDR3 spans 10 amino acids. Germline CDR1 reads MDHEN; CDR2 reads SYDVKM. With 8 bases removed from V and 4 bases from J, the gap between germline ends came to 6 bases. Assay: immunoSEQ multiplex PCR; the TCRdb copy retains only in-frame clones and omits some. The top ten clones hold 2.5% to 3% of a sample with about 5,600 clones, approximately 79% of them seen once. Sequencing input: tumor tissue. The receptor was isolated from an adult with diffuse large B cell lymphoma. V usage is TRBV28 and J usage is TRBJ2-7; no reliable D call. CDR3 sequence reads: CASARYEQYF. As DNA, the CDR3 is TGTGCCAGCGCTCGGTACGAGCAGTACTTC.